The 21 T cell receptor beta chains in this list originate from one sample, sequenced in a study of Graves' ophthalmopathy and Graves' hyperthyroidism. As the template, RNA transcripts were used to amplify TCR beta CDR3 regions. Following a first-round RT-PCR that used HTBI primers, a second-round multiplex PCR was carried out. Each CDR3 protein is one row after TCRdb ran MiXCR on the multiplex PCR reads. This sample has fewer than 600,000 distinct CDR3 sequences, with about 15% found just once. The sequenced sample was blood. These TCRs come from a woman under 40 with Graves' ophthalmopathy.

This clonotype was counted many times. The chain combines TRBV5-1 with TRBJ1-2, with 8 positions matching TRBD1. Trimming took 3 bases from V and 8 from J; bases not matched to a gene: 9. Germline CDR1 reads SGHRS; CDR2 reads YFSETQ. The CDR3 runs to 14 residues. CDR3 protein: CASSSPGTGGGYTF. As DNA, the CDR3 is TGCGCCAGCAGCTCGCCCGGGACAGGAGGAGGCTACACCTTC.

In its sample, this clonotype was seen many times. The V and J genes are TRBV28 and TRBJ2-7, with TRBD1 identical over 10 bases. The CDR3 consists of 15 residues. Germline lookup yields CDR1 MDHEN and CDR2 SYDVKM. Losses at the gene ends were 4 bases for V and 5 bases for J; bases not matched to a gene: 8. CDR3 bases: TGTGCCAGCAGTTCATTGACAGGGGGCATGAACGAGCAGTACTTC. The encoded protein is CASSSLTGGMNEQYF.

The chain combines TRBV18 with TRBJ2-7; D is undetermined. There are 13 residues in the CDR3. Germline V gene sequence: CDR1 KGHSH, CDR2 LQKENI. Deletions cut 0 bases from V and 5 bases from J, with 8 bases between. The CDR3 here is CASSPPNGHEQYF. The CDR3 coding sequence is TGTGCCAGCTCACCACCGAATGGGCACGAGCAGTACTTC.

The V gene is TRBV7-3, the J gene TRBJ2-1; tentative D call: TRBD2 (7 bases). Germline V gene lookup returns CDR1 SGHTA and CDR2 FQGTGA. This CDR3 is 16 amino acids long. Trimming took off 5 bases at V and 4 bases at J, with 18 bases between the two ends. This CDR3 is CASSLERDTLYNEQFF. In DNA, the CDR3 is TGTGCCAGCAGCCTCGAGCGGGACACTCTTTACAATGAGCAGTTCTTC.

Ten or more counts support this clonotype. The V and J genes are TRBV6-5 and TRBJ1-2, with 8 nucleotides matching TRBD1. The ends lost 2 bases at V and 8 bases at J; junction bases unmatched: 4. Per germline, CDR1 MNHEY and CDR2 SVGAGI. This CDR3 contains 13 residues. This CDR3 reads CASSYRQGTGYTF. The CDR3 region has the DNA TGTGCCAGCAGTTACCGACAGGGGACCGGCTACACCTTC.

A few counts support this clonotype. This chain links TRBV30 with TRBJ2-7; 9 nucleotides line up with TRBD2. J lost 2 bases, V lost 7 bases, and 18 bases had no gene match. Germline CDR1 reads GTSNPN; CDR2 reads SVGIG (reference sequence). This CDR3 has 17 residues. CDR3: CASASDGGSGGPYEQYF. In DNA, the CDR3 is TGTGCCTCCGCGTCAGATGGGGGGAGCGGGGGGCCCTACGAGCAGTACTTC.

At least ten counts were recorded for this clonotype. The chain combines TRBV5-1 with TRBJ2-7, with D perhaps TRBD1 (5 bases). This CDR3 is built from 15 residues. The V gene's germline CDR1 is SGHRS and CDR2 YFSETQ. The V end lost 0 bases, the J end lost 0 bases, and 10 bases lay between the germline ends. CDR3 coding DNA: TGCGCCAGCAGCTTGGACAGGCTGATCTCCTACGAGCAGTACTTC. It is translated as CASSLDRLISYEQYF.

V and J are TRBV28 and TRBJ2-7; 9 bases fit TRBD1. CDR3 size: 16 residues. V lost 5 bases to trimming and J lost 5 bases; unmatched junction nucleotides: 13. Germline V gives CDR1 MDHEN, CDR2 SYDVKM. DNA for the CDR3: TGTGCCAGCAGTACCACGACCGGGACAGGGATCAACGAGCAGTACTTC. It encodes CASSTTTGTGINEQYF.

This clonotype was seen many times. The chain is built from TRBV15 and TRBJ2-7, with TRBD1 identical over 12 bases. This CDR3 has 15 amino acids. The germline V gene encodes CDR1 LNHNV and CDR2 YYDKDF (reference sequence). Trimming took 5 bases from V and 5 from J; bases not matched to a gene: 7. CDR3 nucleotide sequence: TGTGCCACCAGCCAACTCGGGACAGGGGGCGACGAGCAGTACTTC. Translating it yields CATSQLGTGGDEQYF.

This clonotype was recorded at least ten times. The chain employs TRBV6-2 or TRBV6-3 and TRBJ2-2; D remains unclear. The CDR3 covers 14 residues. V shed 5 bases and J shed 4 bases, with 11 bases lying between them. The germline CDR1 and CDR2 sequences are MNHEY and SVGEGT. The CDR3 loop reads CASSRQARTGELFF. The CDR3 DNA reads TGTGCCAGCAGTCGGCAGGCCCGCACCGGGGAGCTGTTTTTT.

In this sample, this clonotype turned up a few times. The chain joins TRBV28 to TRBJ1-6; unclear D gene. This CDR3 is 14 amino acids long. Germline V gene data show CDR1 as MDHEN and CDR2 as SYDVKM. Between the trimmed V and J ends, which lost 7 bases and 8 bases, there was a span of 15 bases. The CDR3 spells CASNPEVWDSPLHF. CDR3 in DNA: TGTGCCAGCAACCCAGAGGTCTGGGATTCACCCCTCCACTTT.

This clonotype was recorded at least ten times. V usage is TRBV7-8 and J usage is TRBJ1-2, with a weak D call TRBD1 (5 bases). There are 13 residues in the CDR3. Deletions cut 5 bases from V and 4 bases from J, with 11 bases between. Germline CDR1 SGHVS, CDR2 FQNEAQ. The CDR3 bases are TGTGCCAGCAGCCCCCAGGGTTTCTATGGCTACACCTTC. It is translated as CASSPQGFYGYTF.

This chain uses TRBV28 with TRBJ2-5; weak D call: TRBD2 (6 bases). V gave up 8 bases and J gave up 5 bases, with 18 bases separating them. This CDR3 has 14 amino acids. Germline-derived CDR1 and CDR2 are MDHEN and SYDVKM. The CDR3, as DNA: TGTGCCAGCGGTCGTGGCGGGACGCAGGAGACCCAGTACTTC. The encoded protein is CASGRGGTQETQYF.

This clonotype was counted at least ten times. This chain joins TRBV12-3 or TRBV12-4 and TRBJ2-5; no firm D call. Between the trimmed V and J ends, which lost 10 bases and 5 bases, there was a span of 23 bases. The CDR3 consists of 15 residues. The CDR3 nucleotides read TGTGCCAACAGCTCGAGACGCTCCTCGCGGGAGACCCAGTACTTC. This codes for CANSSRRSSRETQYF.

This clonotype was counted many times. The genes are TRBV28 and TRBJ1-2, with D perhaps matching TRBD1 (5 bases). The V end was cut by 8 bases, the J end by 4 bases, with 20 bases between. This CDR3 contains 15 residues. Germline V gene data show CDR1 as MDHEN and CDR2 as SYDVKM. The CDR3 sequence is CASSPPGPSSYGYTF. Written as DNA, the CDR3 is TGTGCCAGCTCCCCCCCGGGACCCTCTAGCTATGGCTACACCTTC.

This clonotype has a count of ten or more. This rearrangement joins TRBV7-2 to TRBJ1-2, with a possible D match to TRBD1 (6 bases). Per the germline V gene, CDR1 is SGHTA and CDR2 is FQGNSA. Trimming removed 5 bases from V and 4 bases from J, with 17 bases in between. CDR3 length equals 15 residues. This CDR3 is CASSPTWGRSYGYTF. DNA for the CDR3: TGTGCCAGCAGCCCTACCTGGGGGCGGTCCTATGGCTACACCTTC.

This clonotype was counted at least ten times. The V and J genes are TRBV12-3 or TRBV12-4 and TRBJ1-2, with a possible D match to TRBD1 (6 bases). The CDR3 length is 13 residues. V lost 6 bases and J lost 0, with 8 bases in between. This CDR3 reads CASRGHSNYGYTF. CDR3 sequence (DNA): TGTGCCAGCAGGGGACACTCTAACTATGGCTACACCTTC.

As concerns this clonotype: At one of its ends the junction is not consistent with the germline gene, which may arise from a read error. The rearrangement joins TRBV10-3 to TRBJ2-2, with unresolved D. The CDR3 totals 16 residues. Per the germline V gene, CDR1 is ENHRY and CDR2 is SYGVKD. CDR3 protein: CASSRDDSRTTGELFF. DNA for the CDR3: TGTGCCAGCAGTAGAGACGACTCTAGGACCACCGGGGAGCTGTTTTTT.

This clonotype was seen only a few times. The rearrangement links TRBV19 to TRBJ2-7; the match to TRBD1 covers 7 bases. CDR1 is LNHDA, CDR2 SQIVND, per germline (reference sequence). This CDR3 is built from 15 residues. The V gene end was trimmed by 5 bases and the J gene end by 2 bases; junction bases not matched to a gene: 9. This chain's CDR3 is CASSSFDRDPYEQYF. DNA of the CDR3: TGTGCCAGTAGTTCTTTCGACAGGGACCCCTACGAGCAGTACTTC.

This clonotype was seen repeatedly, ten times or more. The chain is built from TRBV27 and TRBJ2-7; D perhaps matches TRBD2 (5 bases). Germline CDR1 is MNHEY and CDR2 is SMNVEV (reference sequence). With 10 bases removed from V and 6 bases from J, the gap between germline ends came to 13 bases. The length of the CDR3 is 11 residues. The CDR3 protein is CAIGMDAEQYF. CDR3 nucleotides: TGTGCCATCGGGATGGATGCCGAGCAGTACTTC.

The chain uses TRBV4-1 and TRBJ1-6; maybe TRBD1 (5 bases). Trimming cost V 1 base and J 3 bases, with 13 bases left between them. The CDR3 covers 17 residues. From germline, CDR1 is MGHRA and CDR2 YSYEKL. In nucleotides, the CDR3 is TGCGCCAGCAGCCAAGGAGACAGCCGATTCTATAATTCACCCCTCCACTTT. It translates to CASSQGDSRFYNSPLHF.